These 20 T cell receptor beta chains came from one sample sequenced in a study of blood T cell repertoires in COVID-19. Only in-frame clones appear in the TCRdb table, and some are missing; sequencing was by immunoSEQ multiplex PCR. Of 250,000 to 350,000 clones detected, about 89% appear once; the ten largest clones hold around 13%. The sample taken for sequencing was peripheral blood. These receptors were collected from a woman aged 60-75 years with acute or convalescent COVID-19.

This rearrangement joins TRBV6-5 to TRBJ1-3; tentatively, D is TRBD1 (5 bases). The V end was cut by 2 bases, the J end by 4 bases, with 12 bases between. The CDR3 loop spans 15 amino acids. Germline V CDR1 and CDR2: MNHEY, SVGAGI. The DNA for the CDR3 is TGTGCCAGCAGTTACGACAGTCTCCAAGGAAACACCATATATTTT. This sequence encodes CASSYDSLQGNTIYF.

V is TRBV4-2 and J is TRBJ2-7; TRBD1 agrees at 8 bases. CDR1 is LGHNA and CDR2 is YNFKEQ in the germline V gene. Trimming removed 1 base from V and 6 bases from J; junction bases left unmatched: 2. CDR3 length: 13 residues. CDR3 region: CASSQGDRGEQYF. In nucleotides, the CDR3 is TGTGCCAGCAGCCAAGGCGACAGGGGCGAGCAGTACTTC.

The J gene is TRBJ1-1, the V gene TRBV18; possible D gene TRBD1, 6 bases. From germline, CDR1 is KGHSH and CDR2 LQKENI. Trimming took 3 bases from V and 6 from J, leaving 17 bases between them. CDR3 length: 15 residues. CDR3 protein: CASSPTDQGRPEAFF. DNA for the CDR3: TGTGCCAGCTCACCGACGGACCAGGGGCGGCCTGAAGCTTTCTTT. The full variable domain, its missing parts supplied by reference TRBV18 and TRBJ1-1, is NAGVMQNPRHLVRRRGQEARLRCSPMKGHSHVYWYRQLPEEGLKFMVYLQKENIIDESGMPKERFSAEFPKEGPSILRIQQVVRGDSAAYFCASSPTDQGRPEAFFGQGTRLTVV.

The DNA for the CDR3 is TGTGCCAGCAGCGTAGGGGCTCGGACAGGGCAAACTGAAGCTTTCTTT. Encoded protein: CASSVGARTGQTEAFF. This chain uses TRBV9 with TRBJ1-1; 8 bases fit TRBD1. CDR1 and CDR2 from the germline V gene are SGDLS and YYNGEE. The CDR3 runs to 16 residues. Germline trimming cut 0 bases from V and 5 bases from J; bases unmatched to any gene: 9.

This chain joins TRBV7-2 and TRBJ1-6; 7 bases match TRBD1. CDR3 length: 18 amino acids. Germline loops: CDR1 SGHTA, CDR2 FQGNSA. The trim removed 1 base at V and 0 bases at J, leaving 6 bases unmatched. The CDR3: CASSLGTGVSSYNSPLHF. The CDR3 nucleotides are TGTGCCAGCAGCTTAGGGACAGGAGTGAGCTCCTATAATTCACCCCTCCACTTT. Full variable domain (outside the CDR3, taken from reference TRBV7-2 and TRBJ1-6): GAGVSQSPSNKVTEKGKDVELRCDPISGHTALYWYRQSLGQGLEFLIYFQGNSAPDKSGLPSDRFSAERTGGSVSTLTIQRTQQEDSAVYLCASSLGTGVSSYNSPLHFGNGTRLTVT.

By share of the sample, this clone is medium-sized. The chain links TRBV3-1 (or the pseudogene TRBV3-2) to TRBJ1-2; TRBD1 might be the D (6 bases). Germline V lookup: CDR1 LGHDT, CDR2 YNNKEL (reference sequence). The germline V and J ends were trimmed by 6 bases and 6 bases, with 14 bases remaining between them. This CDR3 comprises 13 residues. The CDR3, as DNA: TGTGCCAGCAGGCCCGAGGGGGATAATGGCTACACCTTC. Protein: CASRPEGDNGYTF.

The chain couples TRBV27 to TRBJ2-2; a possible D gene is TRBD2 (5 bases). The V end was cut by 6 bases, the J end by 3 bases, with 11 bases between. The CDR3 contains 14 residues. The germline V gene has CDR1 MNHEY and CDR2 SMNVEV (reference sequence). CDR3 protein: CASSQEVHTGELFF. DNA of the CDR3: TGTGCCAGCAGCCAGGAGGTACACACCGGGGAGCTGTTTTTT.

V is TRBV10-3 and J is TRBJ2-1; TRBD2 matches at 7 bases. The germline CDR1 and CDR2 sequences are ENHRY and SYGVKD. The V segment lost 4 bases and the J segment 5 bases; nucleotides outside the gene matches: 11. The CDR3 has 16 amino acids. CDR3: CAISGPRLADNNEQFF. CDR3 bases: TGTGCCATCAGTGGCCCGAGGCTAGCGGACAACAATGAGCAGTTCTTC.

The V and J genes are TRBV27 and TRBJ1-2, with TRBD1 matching 8 bases. The trim removed 5 bases at V and 6 bases at J, leaving 8 bases unmatched. The V gene's germline CDR1 is MNHEY and CDR2 SMNVEV (reference sequence). The CDR3 is 14 amino acids. Here the CDR3 reads CASSGRTGRDGYTF. In nucleotides, the CDR3 is TGTGCCAGCAGTGGGCGGACAGGGAGGGATGGCTACACCTTC.

CDR3 region: CASSFRGSSYNEQFF. The CDR3, as DNA: TGTGCCAGCAGCTTTAGGGGGTCCTCCTACAATGAGCAGTTCTTC. V is TRBV5-6 and J is TRBJ2-1; maybe TRBD1 (6 bases). CDR1 is SGHDT, CDR2 YYEEEE, per germline. V dropped 2 bases and J dropped 0 bases, with 9 bases sitting between them. This CDR3 contains 15 residues.

V usage is TRBV7-2 and J usage is TRBJ1-2; D ambiguous. Germline loops: CDR1 SGHTA, CDR2 FQGNSA. The CDR3 runs to 13 residues. The V gene lost 4 bases and the J gene lost 2 bases, with 8 bases spanning the gap. The CDR3 loop reads CASSSRENYGYTF. For the CDR3, the DNA is TGTGCCAGCAGCTCCCGGGAGAACTATGGCTACACCTTC. Looking up the rest from reference TRBV7-2 and TRBJ1-2 gives the full variable domain: GAGVSQSPSNKVTEKGKDVELRCDPISGHTALYWYRQSLGQGLEFLIYFQGNSAPDKSGLPSDRFSAERTGGSVSTLTIQRTQQEDSAVYLCASSSRENYGYTFGSGTRLTVV.

Note on this clone: The identical CDR3 is also encoded by other nucleotide sequences in the sample. The CDR3 loop is CASSYSTLNTEAFF. CDR3 sequence (DNA): TGTGCCAGCAGTTACTCGACTTTGAACACTGAAGCTTTCTTT. The rearrangement links TRBV6-5 to TRBJ1-1; no definite D call. Germline assignment: CDR1 MNHEY and CDR2 SVGAGI. V was shortened by 0 bases and J by 0 bases, with 5 bases between the two germline ends. The CDR3 consists of 14 residues.

The chain has TRBV5-1 and TRBJ2-3, with 7 bases that match TRBD2. CDR1 is SGHRS and CDR2 is YFSETQ in the germline V gene. The CDR3 contains 19 residues. Losses at the gene ends were 1 base for V and 3 bases for J; bases not matched to a gene: 17. The CDR3 DNA reads as TGCGCCAGCAGCTTGTTGACGGGACGGCGGGAGTTAAGGACAGATACGCAGTATTTT. It is translated as CASSLLTGRRELRTDTQYF.

This sequence joins TRBV10-3 and TRBJ1-4; no firm D call. The V end was cut by 2 bases, the J end by 4 bases, with 5 bases between. Germline CDR1 reads ENHRY; CDR2 reads SYGVKD. This CDR3 comprises 13 residues. The CDR3 loop is CAISETDNEKLFF. As DNA, the CDR3 is TGTGCCATCAGTGAGACAGATAATGAAAAACTGTTTTTT.

The V gene is TRBV2, the J gene TRBJ1-5; the D gene is possibly TRBD1 (6 bases). Trimming cost V 8 bases and J 2 bases, with 13 bases left between them. From germline, CDR1 is SNHLY and CDR2 FYNNEI. The CDR3 spans 14 residues. CDR3 nucleotides: TGTGCCAGCTCAGGGGACGGAGGCAATCAGCCCCAGCATTTT. This codes for CASSGDGGNQPQHF.

This chain links TRBV3-1 (or the pseudogene TRBV3-2) with TRBJ1-5; 7 bases match TRBD1. Germline CDR1 LGHDT, CDR2 YNNKEL (reference sequence). CDR3 length: 15 amino acids. The junction had 8 bases not matched to a gene; V was cut back by 3 bases and J by 6 bases. CDR3 sequence reads: CASSQQGGLAQPQHF. The CDR3 DNA reads TGTGCCAGCAGCCAGCAGGGGGGCTTGGCTCAGCCCCAGCATTTT.

V gene TRBV7-2 combines with J gene TRBJ1-1; D is perhaps TRBD1 (5 bases). CDR1 is SGHTA, CDR2 FQGNSA, per germline. V lost 3 bases and J lost 4, with 9 bases in between. CDR3 length equals 13 residues. CDR3 sequence (DNA): TGTGCCAGCAGCTTGGGGCCGACCACTGAAGCTTTCTTT. It encodes CASSLGPTTEAFF.

The chain links TRBV27 to TRBJ2-1; D is undetermined. The ends were cut back, 3 bases at V and 0 bases at J, with 12 bases in the middle. The CDR3 spans 16 residues. Germline values: CDR1 MNHEY, CDR2 SMNVEV (reference sequence). The CDR3, as DNA: TGTGCCAGCAGTTTCCCTGGAGTGAGCTCCTACAATGAGCAGTTCTTC. Protein product: CASSFPGVSSYNEQFF.

The chain couples TRBV2 to TRBJ1-5, with 9 bases matching TRBD1. This CDR3 has 15 amino acids. Germline CDR1 SNHLY, CDR2 FYNNEI. V gave up 4 bases and J gave up 6 bases; unmatched junction bases: 7. The CDR3 region is CASSGGQGTRQPQHF. DNA for the CDR3: TGTGCCAGCAGTGGAGGACAGGGGACACGTCAGCCCCAGCATTTT.

The chain recombines TRBV28 with TRBJ1-4; D call uncertain. Germline loops: CDR1 MDHEN, CDR2 SYDVKM. Trimming shortened V by 9 bases and J by 14 bases, and 13 bases separated the two germline ends. There are 10 residues in the CDR3. The CDR3 is CASSEVVLFF. The CDR3 nucleotides read TGTGCCAGTTCCGAGGTGGTGCTGTTTTTT.